Below, 9 T cell receptor beta chains from the same sample are listed, as sequenced in a study of regulatory T cells in long-lasting Graves disease. Indicated time point: newly diagnosed GD, antithyroid drugs for less than 3 months. PBMC RNA was the source of the TCR library. Building the TCR beta libraries relied on iRepertoire HTBI primers, and CDR3 regions underwent Arm-PCR. MiXCR, applied by TCRdb to the multiplex PCR reads, yields one record per CDR3 protein. The sample has about 300,000 distinct CDR3 sequences, 15% to 20% seen once. The source material was peripheral blood mononuclear cells (PBMCs), sampled at new diagnosis, from a patient treated with antithyroid drugs. The source of these receptors is a female donor with Graves disease.

This chain uses TRBV29-1 with TRBJ2-5, with D perhaps assigned TRBD1 or TRBD2 (6 bases each). Germline V gives CDR1 SQVTM, CDR2 ANQGSEA. V was shortened by 8 bases and J by 4 bases, with 20 bases between the two germline ends. This CDR3 comprises 14 residues. The CDR3 nucleotides read TGCAGCTCGACCGGTTGGGGGCGGGGAGAGACCCAGTACTTC. Its protein is CSSTGWGRGETQYF.

V gene TRBV24-1 combines with J gene TRBJ2-1; D not resolved. CDR3 length: 12 residues. Germline CDR1 and CDR2: KGHDR and SFDVKD. V lost 1 base and J lost 11, with 8 bases in between. The CDR3 loop reads CATSDLTIQQFF. CDR3 coding DNA: TGTGCCACCAGTGATTTAACTATTCAGCAGTTCTTC.

This rearrangement joins TRBV6-5 to TRBJ1-1, with D maybe TRBD1 (5 bases). Germline assignment: CDR1 MNHEY and CDR2 SVGAGI. CDR3 length equals 15 residues. Trimming removed 2 bases from V and 3 bases from J, with 13 bases in between. The CDR3 protein is CASSYRGGGYTEAFF. The DNA of the CDR3 is TGTGCCAGCAGTTACCGGGGGGGGGGGTACACTGAAGCTTTCTTT.

About this clonotype: It may be a read error: a sequence one base away is much more abundant. The V call is TRBV15, the J call TRBJ2-5, with D uncertain. V lost 0 bases and J lost 1, with 9 bases in between. Per the germline V gene, CDR1 is LNHNV and CDR2 is YYDKDF (reference sequence). This CDR3 is 15 amino acids long. The CDR3 sequence: CATSRDARSQETQYF. The DNA of the CDR3 is TGTGCCACCAGCAGAGATGCACGGAGCCAAGAGACCCAGTACTTC.

This clonotype has a count of ten or more. The chain recombines TRBV11-3 with TRBJ2-5, with D possibly TRBD2 on 6 matching bases. This CDR3 is 18 amino acids long. Between the trimmed V and J ends, which lost 2 bases and 4 bases, there was a span of 23 bases. Germline V gene sequence: CDR1 SGHNT, CDR2 YENEEA. DNA of the CDR3: TGTGCCAGCAGCTTATATTTCCGGGACTCCCGCCGGGGAGAGACCCAGTACTTC. This encodes CASSLYFRDSRRGETQYF.

This clonotype was picked up many times. V usage is TRBV3-1 and J usage is TRBJ2-1, with a possible D match to TRBD2 (6 bases). The CDR3 length is 17 residues. Germline V gives CDR1 LGHDT, CDR2 YNNKEL (reference sequence). V was clipped by 3 bases and J by 3 bases, with 18 bases between them. The CDR3 protein is CASSQSGLASIYNEQFF. The CDR3 DNA follows: TGTGCCAGCAGCCAGAGTGGTCTAGCGAGTATCTACAATGAGCAGTTCTTC.

This clonotype has at least ten counts. This chain links TRBV7-6 with TRBJ2-1, with a possible D match to TRBD2 (5 bases). CDR3 length: 14 residues. V dropped 3 bases and J dropped 9 bases, with 15 bases sitting between them. Germline V CDR1 and CDR2: SGHVS, FNYEAQ. As DNA, the CDR3 is TGTGCCAGCAGCTTGCGGGTGCCCCCTACTGAGCAGTTCTTC. This sequence encodes CASSLRVPPTEQFF.

This clonotype was counted at least ten times. The chain uses TRBV29-1 and TRBJ1-1; D ambiguous. The germline CDR1 and CDR2 sequences are SQVTM and ANQGSEA. This CDR3 spans 12 amino acids. The V end was cut by 5 bases, the J end by 7 bases, with 14 bases between. CDR3 in DNA: TGCAGCGTTCCGGGAGGAGGAGGTGAAGCTTTCTTT. Amino acid sequence: CSVPGGGGEAFF.

This clonotype was detected ten times or more. The rearrangement links TRBV29-1 to TRBJ1-1; TRBD1 might be the D (6 bases). The germline CDR1 and CDR2 sequences are SQVTM and ANQGSEA. V lost 4 bases and J lost 4, with 16 bases in between. The CDR3 runs 14 residues. The CDR3 nucleotides read TGCAGCGTTGGGACACAGGGAGGGATCACTGAAGCTTTCTTT. Translation: CSVGTQGGITEAFF.